The T cell receptor (beta chain) described here comes from a study of OX40 agonist ivuxolimab in advanced cancers. In the study overall: Enrolled patients in dose escalation had cancers that were hepatocellular carcinoma, melanoma, renal cell or head and neck cancer. Among those enrolled, mean age was 60 years (range about 23 to 90) and 82.7% were male.

Method: immunoSEQ multiplex PCR; TCRdb's copy keeps in-frame clones and lacks some. The sample consists of about 27,000 clones, over 75% of them appearing once. Germline V gene lookup returns CDR1 MDHEN and CDR2 SYDVKM. The CDR3 spans 16 residues. V dropped 1 base and J dropped 4; count of bases not matched to a gene: 4. Blood sampling was done at baseline, cycle 4 day 1, and cycle 7 day 1. A single count supports this clone. The antigen remains unidentified. General study findings and limits: Expanded clones were, on average, more numerous in CD8+ T cells than in CD4+.

The receptor's source is an adult with an advanced solid tumor such as melanoma, head and neck, liver or kidney cancer. The material was CD4+ or CD8+ T cells sorted from blood, obtained in a trial of the OX40 agonist ivuxolimab. The V call is TRBV28, the J call TRBJ2-1, with TRBD1 matching over 10 bases. CDR3 coding DNA: TGTGCCAGCAGTTTATTGGGACAGGGGTTATACAATGAGCAGTTCTTC. This codes for CASSLLGQGLYNEQFF.